Listed below are T cell receptor beta chains from one sample, sequenced in a study of T cell responses to AZD1222 COVID-19 vaccine. The method was immunoSEQ multiplex PCR; TCRdb's version includes in-frame clones alone and lacks a portion of them. The sample carries approximately 84,000 clones, 83% recorded once. The sequencing here drew on peripheral blood, taken 28 days after the second AZD1222 dose. These receptors all come from an adult who received the AZD1222 COVID-19 vaccine. The CDR3 runs from the conserved cysteine through the conserved F or W. The D gene is left open where the match is weak. Only part of the rows carry a size: once, few, many, or a class if the clone is expanded.

>TRBJ2-5|TRBD1|NA|TRBV5-5|13
CASRTTGGETQYF
TGTGCCAGCAGGACGACAGGGGGCGAGACCCAGTACTTC
>TRBJ2-1|TRBD2|NA|TRBV4-3|16
CASSQVTSGRSNEQFF
TGCGCCAGCAGCCAAGTAACTAGCGGGAGGTCAAATGAGCAGTTCTTC
>TRBJ2-1|TRBD2|once|TRBV9|16
CASSVAPSGSYNEQFF
TGTGCCAGCAGCGTAGCTCCTAGCGGGAGTTACAATGAGCAGTTCTTC
>TRBJ2-5|TRBD1|NA|TRBV5-8|16
CASSLARQGLGETQYF
TGTGCCAGCAGCTTGGCCCGACAGGGGTTGGGAGAGACCCAGTACTTC
>TRBJ1-5|TRBD1|NA|TRBV4-1|16
CASSQDGTGRDQPQHF
TGCGCCAGCAGCCAAGATGGGACAGGGCGCGATCAGCCCCAGCATTTT
>TRBJ1-4|NA|NA|TRBV11-2|16
CASSLRGTATNEKLFF
TGTGCCAGCAGCTTAAGAGGGACTGCAACTAATGAAAAACTGTTTTTT
>TRBJ2-7|TRBD2|NA|TRBV18|11
CASSLADEQYF
TGTGCCAGCTCGCTAGCGGACGAGCAGTACTTC
>TRBJ1-3|NA|NA|TRBV28|14
CASSLLGSGNTIYF
TGTGCCAGCAGTTTATTAGGCTCTGGAAACACCATATATTTT
>TRBJ2-7|TRBD2|NA|TRBV3-1/TRBV3-2|16
CASSQDPGLAGEEQYF
TGTGCCAGCAGCCAAGATCCGGGACTAGCGGGTGAGGAGCAGTACTTC
>TRBJ2-2|NA|NA|TRBV29-1|16
CSVGGRGLLGTGELFF
TGCAGCGTTGGGGGGCGGGGGCTCTTGGGCACCGGGGAGCTGTTTTTT
>TRBJ2-2|NA|NA|TRBV28|17
CASSSASWGPNTGELFF
TGTGCCAGCAGCTCGGCCTCCTGGGGGCCGAACACCGGGGAGCTGTTTTTT
>TRBJ2-1|TRBD1|NA|TRBV5-1|16
CASSASGGSFSDEQFF
TGCGCCAGCAGCGCGTCAGGGGGCTCCTTTAGCGATGAGCAGTTCTTC
>TRBJ2-3|NA|NA|TRBV5-4|15
CASSLGGASTDTQYF
TGTGCCAGCAGCCTAGGCGGGGCGAGCACAGATACGCAGTATTTT
>TRBJ2-2|NA|NA|TRBV18|17
CASSPEGGTANTGELFF
TGTGCCAGCTCACCCGAGGGAGGTACAGCGAACACCGGGGAGCTGTTTTTT
>TRBJ2-7|TRBD1|NA|TRBV27|14
CASSRGGRSYEQYF
TGTGCCAGCAGTCGAGGGGGCAGGTCATACGAGCAGTACTTC
>TRBJ1-1|NA|NA|TRBV9|12
CASSVDGGRAFF
TGTGCCAGCAGCGTAGACGGGGGCAGAGCTTTCTTT
>TRBJ1-1|NA|NA|TRBV4-3|15
CASSLDPAGQVVAFF
TGCGCCAGCAGCCTTGACCCGGCGGGTCAGGTAGTAGCTTTCTTT
>TRBJ2-2|NA|NA|TRBV10-3|16
CAISELGNTNTGELFF
TGTGCCATCAGTGAGCTGGGGAATACGAACACCGGGGAGCTGTTTTTT
>TRBJ1-2|NA|NA|TRBV28|12
CASTGGDYGYTF
TGTGCCAGCACCGGGGGAGACTATGGCTACACCTTC
>TRBJ2-5|TRBD1|once|TRBV19|14
CASSATGGQETQYF
TGTGCCAGTAGTGCAACAGGGGGCCAGGAGACCCAGTACTTC
>TRBJ2-7|NA|NA|TRBV19|22
CASSMDRGRVPIWEKVSYEQYF
TGTGCCAGTAGTATGGACCGGGGCAGGGTACCTATTTGGGAGAAGGTGTCCTACGAGCAGTACTTC
>TRBJ2-5|NA|NA|TRBV7-9|14
CASSWVGYQETQYF
TGTGCCAGCAGCTGGGTAGGATACCAAGAGACCCAGTACTTC
>TRBJ2-1|TRBD2|NA|TRBV19|15
CASKLGPSGDNEQFF
TGTGCCAGTAAATTGGGGCCTAGCGGGGACAATGAGCAGTTCTTC
>TRBJ1-1|TRBD1|few|TRBV24-1|13
CATSSWTGIEAFF
TGTGCCACCTCATCGTGGACAGGGATCGAAGCTTTCTTT
>TRBJ1-2|NA|NA|TRBV4-3|15
CASSQDAGPNYGYTF
TGCGCCAGCAGCCAAGATGCGGGACCCAACTATGGCTACACCTTC
>TRBJ2-1|NA|once|TRBV7-9|16
CASSLAPRAFYNEQFF
TGTGCCAGCAGCTTAGCGCCTAGGGCTTTCTACAATGAGCAGTTCTTC
>TRBJ2-1|TRBD2|NA|TRBV19|17
CASTLGLAGGGSNEQFF
TGTGCCAGTACTCTCGGACTAGCGGGAGGGGGGTCCAATGAGCAGTTCTTC
>TRBJ1-2|NA|NA|TRBV6-2/TRBV6-3|13
CASSRGGGYGYTF
TGTGCCAGCAGCCGGGGCGGAGGCTATGGCTACACCTTC
>TRBJ2-7|TRBD2|NA|TRBV5-6|15
CASSPGTSGGFEQYF
TGTGCCAGCAGCCCAGGGACTAGCGGAGGGTTCGAGCAGTACTTC
>TRBJ1-6|NA|NA|TRBV2|14
CASSGTVNNSPLHF
TGTGCCAGCAGTGGGACAGTTAATAATTCACCCCTCCACTTT
>TRBJ2-1|NA|NA|TRBV13|15
CASRPSPSSYNEQFF
TGTGCCAGCAGACCCAGCCCCAGCTCCTACAATGAGCAGTTCTTC
>TRBJ2-5|TRBD2|NA|TRBV6-2/TRBV6-3|16
CASSSISGRYQETQYF
TGTGCCAGCAGCTCCATTAGCGGGAGATACCAAGAGACCCAGTACTTC
>TRBJ2-7|NA|NA|TRBV28|13
CASRQTRNYEQYF
TGTGCCAGCAGGCAGACACGGAACTACGAGCAGTACTTC
>TRBJ2-1|NA|NA|TRBV19|16
CASSSLRQSNGNEQFF
TGTGCCAGTAGTTCGTTAAGGCAATCGAACGGCAATGAGCAGTTCTTC
>TRBJ1-2|NA|NA|TRBV7-9|15
CASSLAQGPTHGYTF
TGTGCCAGCAGCTTAGCGCAGGGACCGACGCATGGCTACACCTTC
>TRBJ1-1|NA|few|TRBV19|14
CASNLDLSGTEAFF
TGTGCCAGTAACCTGGACCTCAGTGGGACTGAAGCTTTCTTT
>TRBJ1-2|TRBD1|NA|TRBV2|13
CASSGTGNYGYTF
TGTGCCAGCAGCGGGACAGGGAACTATGGCTACACCTTC
>TRBJ1-1|NA|few|TRBV30|13
CAWSYQSDTEAFF
TGTGCCTGGAGCTACCAGAGCGACACTGAAGCTTTCTTT
>TRBJ1-2|NA|NA|TRBV19|14
CASSPAATNYGYTF
TGTGCCAGTAGCCCAGCGGCGACTAACTATGGCTACACCTTC
>TRBJ2-7|TRBD1|NA|TRBV7-2|14
CASSPGTGGVKQYF
TGTGCCAGCAGTCCCGGGACAGGGGGCGTGAAGCAGTACTTC
>TRBJ1-4|NA|NA|TRBV4-3|17
CASSQEGGDATNEKLFF
TGCGCCAGCAGCCAAGAAGGCGGAGACGCAACTAATGAAAAACTGTTTTTT
>TRBJ1-5|NA|NA|TRBV7-8|16
CASSAVGGARNQPQHF
TGTGCCAGCAGCGCGGTTGGGGGTGCCCGCAATCAGCCCCAGCATTTT
>TRBJ1-3|NA|few|TRBV7-8|16
CASSLDDNYSGNTIYF
TGTGCCAGCAGCTTAGATGACAACTACTCTGGAAACACCATATATTTT
>TRBJ1-6|TRBD1|NA|TRBV18|15
CASSPSGGKSAPLHF
TGTGCCAGCTCACCATCAGGGGGAAAATCGGCACCCCTCCACTTT
>TRBJ2-3|TRBD2|NA|TRBV7-2|16
CASSLNPGGSTDTQYF
TGTGCCAGCAGCTTAAATCCGGGAGGAAGCACAGATACGCAGTATTTT
>TRBJ1-3|NA|NA|TRBV7-8|16
CASSLGQGPTGNTIYF
TGTGCCAGCAGCTTAGGGCAGGGCCCTACTGGAAACACCATATATTTT
>TRBJ1-4|TRBD1|NA|TRBV7-2|13
CATSRDRGEKLFF
TGTGCCACCTCCAGGGACAGGGGTGAAAAACTGTTTTTT
>TRBJ2-5|NA|few|TRBV3-1/TRBV3-2|15
CASSDEQAFQETQYF
TGTGCCAGCAGCGACGAACAGGCGTTCCAAGAGACCCAGTACTTC
>TRBJ2-3|TRBD2|once|TRBV15|14
CATLEREDTDTQYF
TGTGCCACCTTGGAGCGGGAGGACACAGATACGCAGTATTTT
>TRBJ1-4|NA|once|TRBV3-1/TRBV3-2|14
CASSQGGARKKLFF
TGTGCCAGCAGCCAAGGGGGGGCACGGAAAAAACTGTTTTTT
>TRBJ2-1|NA|NA|TRBV3-1/TRBV3-2|15
CASSQEEPVYNEQFF
TGTGCCAGCAGCCAAGAGGAGCCCGTCTACAATGAGCAGTTCTTC
>TRBJ2-2|NA|NA|TRBV19|16
CASSTSGTLNTGELFF
TGTGCCAGTAGTACGTCCGGGACTTTGAACACCGGGGAGCTGTTTTTT
>TRBJ1-1|NA|NA|TRBV30|13
CAWSVTANTEAFF
TGTGCATGGAGTGTCACCGCGAACACTGAAGCTTTCTTT
>TRBJ2-1|NA|few|TRBV5-1|14
CASYKSGQYNEQFF
TGCGCCAGTTACAAGAGTGGTCAATACAATGAGCAGTTCTTC
>TRBJ1-1|NA|NA|TRBV11-3|15
CASSPKTDMNTEAFF
TGTGCCAGCAGCCCAAAGACAGACATGAACACTGAAGCTTTCTTT